These 22 T cell receptor beta chains originate from one sample sequenced in a study of T cells in Graves' hyperthyroidism and ophthalmopathy. TCR beta CDR3 regions were amplified from RNA. A set of HTBI primers served as the primers for a first-round RT-PCR of the TCR CDR3. TCRdb re-analysed the multiplex PCR reads in MiXCR, keeping a single row per CDR3 protein. The data hold over 400,000 distinct CDR3 sequences, with less than 25% observed a single time. The sequenced material came from blood. All receptors come from a woman aged 70-85 years with Graves' ophthalmopathy.

Worth noting for this clonotype: With a much larger clone just one base away, this may be a read error. The chain combines TRBV2 with TRBJ2-1; maybe TRBD2 (5 bases). V gave up 6 bases and J gave up 10 bases, with 13 bases separating them. The germline CDR1 and CDR2 sequences are SNHLY and FYNNEI. This CDR3 comprises 12 residues. DNA for the CDR3: TGTGCCAGCAGGACCCTAGCTCTCGAGCAGTTCTTC. It yields the protein CASRTLALEQFF.

The chain links TRBV5-6 to TRBJ1-2; possibly TRBD1 for D (6 bases). Deletions cut 2 bases from V and 7 bases from J, with 9 bases between. This CDR3 comprises 12 residues. Germline CDR1 SGHDT, CDR2 YYEEEE. DNA of the CDR3: TGTGCCAGCAGCTTCGGGACATCTGGCTACACCTTC. As protein: CASSFGTSGYTF. Supplemented by reference TRBV5-6 and TRBJ1-2, the full variable domain reads DAGVTQSPTHLIKTRGQQVTLRCSPKSGHDTVSWYQQALGQGPQFIFQYYEEEERQRGNFPDRFSGHQFPNYSSELNVNALLLGDSALYLCASSFGTSGYTFGSGTRLTVV.

The rearrangement uses TRBV6-1 and TRBJ2-3; D may correspond to TRBD1 or TRBD2 (5 bases each). The germline CDR1 and CDR2 sequences are MNHNS and SASEGT. This CDR3 is 13 amino acids long. V lost 5 bases to trimming and J lost 9 bases, with 15 bases between them. As DNA, the CDR3 is TGTGCCAGCAGTCTCCGGGACGGGAACACGCAGTATTTT. Residues: CASSLRDGNTQYF.

The rearrangement joins TRBV20-1 to TRBJ1-4; a possible D gene is TRBD1 (6 bases). The CDR3 has 17 residues. The V gene's germline CDR1 is DFQATT and CDR2 SNEGSKA (reference sequence). Deletions cut 6 bases from V and 4 bases from J, with 24 bases between. CDR3 DNA: TGCAGTGCCCCCATTACCACAGGGTCCTATTTTAATGAAAAACTGTTTTTT. This codes for CSAPITTGSYFNEKLFF.

The chain combines TRBV5-1 with TRBJ2-2; unclear D gene. Germline V lookup: CDR1 SGHRS, CDR2 YFSETQ. This CDR3 is built from 15 residues. V was trimmed by 0 bases and J by 4 bases, leaving 10 bases between them. The CDR3 protein is CASSLAETITGELFF. The DNA of the CDR3 is TGCGCCAGCAGCTTGGCGGAAACCATCACCGGGGAGCTGTTTTTT.

This clonotype was found many times. The chain carries TRBV7-8 and TRBJ1-1, with D hard to call. V lost 2 bases to trimming and J lost 0 bases, with 19 bases between them. This CDR3 has 18 residues. In germline, CDR1 is SGHVS, CDR2 FQNEAQ. CDR3 residues: CASSLRTKADPMNTEAFF. DNA for the CDR3: TGTGCCAGCAGCTTAAGGACTAAGGCAGACCCAATGAACACTGAAGCTTTCTTT.

This clonotype was recorded a few times. The chain is built from TRBV19 and TRBJ2-5; no clear D gene. Trimming cost V 5 bases and J 5 bases, with 12 bases left between them. CDR1 is LNHDA, CDR2 SQIVND, per germline (reference sequence). This CDR3 has 13 residues. CDR3 region: CASSEPGRETQYF. CDR3 in DNA: TGTGCCAGTAGTGAGCCCGGCAGGGAGACCCAGTACTTC.

This clonotype was seen a few times. The CDR3 DNA reads TGTGCCAGCAGTCCGGGGGACGGCCTGTTTTTGAATGAGCAGTTCTTC. Its translation: CASSPGDGLFLNEQFF. The V and J genes are TRBV27 and TRBJ2-1; weak D call: TRBD2 (6 bases). The germline V gene encodes CDR1 MNHEY and CDR2 SMNVEV (reference sequence). The CDR3 has 16 amino acids. Trimming removed 5 bases at V and 7 bases at J, with 21 bases between.

At least ten counts were recorded for this clonotype. The chain has TRBV3-1 and TRBJ2-3, with TRBD2 identical over 7 bases. The junction had 6 bases not matched to a gene; V was cut back by 1 base and J by 5 bases. CDR3 length: 15 amino acids. Germline loops: CDR1 LGHDT, CDR2 YNNKEL (reference sequence). DNA for the CDR3: TGTGCCAGCAGCCAAGTGGCAGGGAGGGAAGATACGCAGTATTTT. Its protein product is CASSQVAGREDTQYF.

The chain has TRBV5-1 and TRBJ1-2; 7 nucleotides agree with TRBD1. This CDR3 comprises 16 residues. J lost 8 bases, V lost 0 bases, and 13 bases had no gene match. Germline assignment: CDR1 SGHRS and CDR2 YFSETQ. CDR3 protein: CASSLEVRQGRKGYTF. The CDR3 nucleotides are TGCGCCAGCAGCTTGGAGGTGAGACAGGGTCGAAAGGGCTACACCTTC.

This clonotype was seen more than once but under ten times. The chain combines TRBV12-3 or TRBV12-4 with TRBJ2-3, with D possibly called TRBD1 or TRBD2 (7 bases each). The CDR3 contains 13 residues. The V and J ends lost 10 bases and 2 bases respectively, with 13 bases between them. The CDR3 DNA reads TGTGCCACCAGGGGGGGGTACACAGATACGCAGTATTTT. It encodes CATRGGYTDTQYF.

The chain links TRBV19 to TRBJ1-5; D gene ambiguous. The CDR3 consists of 16 residues. V shed 0 bases and J shed 6 bases, with 15 bases lying between them. The germline V gene has CDR1 LNHDA and CDR2 SQIVND (reference sequence). CDR3 nucleotides: TGTGCCAGTAGTATAGATCTATCGGGTGGGGTTCAGCCCCAGCATTTT. This gives the protein CASSIDLSGGVQPQHF. The full variable domain, completed using reference TRBV19 and TRBJ1-5, is DGGITQSPKYLFRKEGQNVTLSCEQNLNHDAMYWYRQDPGQGLRLIYYSQIVNDFQKGDIAEGYSVSREKKESFPLTVTSAQKNPTAFYLCASSIDLSGGVQPQHFGDGTRLSIL.

This clonotype was counted a few times. The chain links TRBV28 to TRBJ2-2, with D unresolved. The germline V gene encodes CDR1 MDHEN and CDR2 SYDVKM. This CDR3 spans 13 amino acids. V was clipped by 11 bases and J by 1 base, with 11 bases between them. In nucleotides, the CDR3 is TGTGCCGCTTCCCCCGAGAACACCGGGGAGCTGTTTTTT. This codes for CAASPENTGELFF. Using reference TRBV28 and TRBJ2-2 for the parts outside the CDR3, the full variable domain is DVKVTQSSRYLVKRTGEKVFLECVQDMDHENMFWYRQDPGLGLRLIYFSYDVKMKEKGDIPEGYSVSREKKERFSLILESASTNQTSMYLCAASPENTGELFFGEGSRLTVL.

V is TRBV5-1 and J is TRBJ1-4; perhaps TRBD1 as D (6 bases). CDR3 size: 15 residues. V was cut by 0 bases and J by 7 bases, with 13 bases left in between. Germline CDR1 SGHRS, CDR2 YFSETQ. The CDR3 region is CASSLVGGASEKLFF. The CDR3 DNA reads TGCGCCAGCAGCTTGGTTGGGGGGGCGAGTGAAAAACTGTTTTTT.

This clonotype was picked up many times. The V call is TRBV7-6, the J call TRBJ2-1; a weak D match, TRBD1 (5 bases). CDR1 is SGHVS and CDR2 is FNYEAQ in the germline V gene. This CDR3 region has 14 residues. V was shortened by 5 bases and J by 5 bases, with 13 bases between the two germline ends. The CDR3 is CASSIGVMNNEQFF. CDR3 nucleotide sequence: TGTGCCAGCAGCATAGGGGTAATGAACAATGAGCAGTTCTTC.

This clonotype has only a few counts. This rearrangement joins TRBV6-1 to TRBJ1-2; 9 bases map to TRBD1. Germline V gene data show CDR1 as MNHNS and CDR2 as SASEGT. This CDR3 has 13 residues. The V and J ends lost 5 bases and 8 bases, in that order; junction bases with no gene match: 6. The DNA of the CDR3 is TGTGCCAGCAGTATGAACAGGGGGCTCGGCTACACCTTC. It specifies CASSMNRGLGYTF.

The chain links TRBV5-1 to TRBJ2-3; 8 positions agree with TRBD2. After removal of 0 bases from V and 6 bases from J, the junction contained 3 bases not matched to a gene. The CDR3 runs to 14 residues. Germline CDR1 reads SGHRS; CDR2 reads YFSETQ. The CDR3 sequence: CASSLASSGDTQYF. The CDR3 nucleotides read TGCGCCAGCAGCTTGGCCTCTAGCGGGGATACGCAGTATTTT.

The chain carries TRBV6-1 and TRBJ2-5; tentatively, D is TRBD2 (6 bases). CDR1 is MNHNS and CDR2 is SASEGT in the germline V gene. Trimming took off 7 bases at V and 1 base at J, with 22 bases between the two ends. The CDR3 spans 17 residues. DNA for the CDR3: TGTGCCAGCATCCCAGGCGGGGTAGCGGTTACCCAAGAGACCCAGTACTTC. Translated, it gives CASIPGGVAVTQETQYF.

This clonotype was counted a few times. The J gene is TRBJ2-2, the V gene TRBV11-3; D gene ambiguous. V lost 0 bases and J lost 0, with 11 bases in between. CDR3 size: 17 residues. Germline V lookup: CDR1 SGHNT, CDR2 YENEEA. CDR3 nucleotide sequence: TGTGCCAGCAGCTTAGATCCCGTGACGGCGAACACCGGGGAGCTGTTTTTT. Amino acid sequence: CASSLDPVTANTGELFF.

The table lists this clonotype with many counts. V usage is TRBV20-1 and J usage is TRBJ2-7; D is perhaps TRBD2 (5 bases). CDR1 DFQATT and CDR2 SNEGSKA come from the germline V gene (reference sequence). The length of the CDR3 is 15 residues. Deletions cut 0 bases from V and 4 bases from J, with 16 bases between. CDR3 loop: CSARDSPSWAYEQYF. In DNA form, the CDR3 reads TGCAGTGCTAGAGATTCGCCTAGCTGGGCGTACGAGCAGTACTTC.

This clonotype has more than one count but fewer than ten. The chain recombines TRBV6-2 or TRBV6-3 with TRBJ2-5; no clear D. Germline V lookup: CDR1 MNHEY, CDR2 SVGEGT. The CDR3 is 12 residues long. The ends were cut back, 1 base at V and 4 bases at J, with 4 bases in the middle. The CDR3 reads CASSYLPETQYF. CDR3 DNA sequence: TGTGCCAGCAGTTACTTACCAGAGACCCAGTACTTC.

This chain uses TRBV28 with TRBJ1-4; TRBD1 agrees at 9 bases. Germline V gene sequence: CDR1 MDHEN, CDR2 SYDVKM. V was pared by 6 bases and J by 7 bases, with 6 bases of the junction left unmatched. The CDR3 totals 14 residues. CDR3 coding DNA: TGTGCCAGCAGCATCGGGACAGGGTTTGAAAAACTGTTTTTT. The encoded protein is CASSIGTGFEKLFF.